The 20 T cell receptor beta chains below come from one sample, sequenced in a study of control samples from healthy donors and cancer patients. The repertoire was sequenced with immunoSEQ multiplex PCR; TCRdb's copy has only in-frame clones and lacks some. The table records roughly 130,000 clones, approximately 90% of them present only once. The sample consisted of blood. All receptors derive from a man between 18 and 29 years old in good health.

V gene TRBV7-3 combines with J gene TRBJ2-3; 8 nucleotides align to TRBD1. V lost 2 bases, J lost 2 bases, and 0 bases stayed unmatched. Germline lookup yields CDR1 SGHTA and CDR2 FQGTGA. The CDR3 totals 14 residues. Here the CDR3 reads CASSLQGATDTQYF. The CDR3 DNA reads TGTGCCAGCAGCTTACAGGGGGCCACAGATACGCAGTATTTT.

A few counts support this clone. V is TRBV5-1 and J is TRBJ1-4; D possibly corresponds to TRBD1 (6 bases). The CDR3 is 12 amino acids. CDR1 SGHRS and CDR2 YFSETQ come from the germline V gene. V was clipped by 4 bases and J by 7 bases, with 8 bases between them. The CDR3 region is CASSLDSEKLFF. In nucleotides, the CDR3 is TGCGCCAGCAGCCTGGACAGTGAAAAACTGTTTTTT.

The J gene is TRBJ1-6, the V gene TRBV10-2, with 7 bases aligning to TRBD1. CDR3 length: 15 residues. V was clipped by 3 bases and J by 7 bases; unmatched bases: 6. Germline V gene lookup returns CDR1 WSHSY and CDR2 SAAADI. The CDR3: CASSEGQVYNSPLHF. CDR3 sequence (DNA): TGCGCCAGCAGTGAAGGACAGGTTTACAATTCACCCCTCCACTTT.

The genes are TRBV27 and TRBJ1-1, with D perhaps matching TRBD1 (5 bases). The CDR3 is 17 amino acids. Germline CDR1 reads MNHEY; CDR2 reads SMNVEV (reference sequence). The V end lost 6 bases, the J end lost 4 bases, and 24 bases lay between the germline ends. CDR3 amino acids: CASSPIDAWGEVTEAFF. The CDR3 DNA reads TGTGCCAGCAGCCCCATTGACGCTTGGGGGGAGGTCACTGAAGCTTTCTTT.

V and J are TRBV6-2 or TRBV6-3 and TRBJ2-7, with D unresolved. Germline V gene lookup returns CDR1 MNHEY and CDR2 SVGEGT. The V end was cut by 2 bases, the J end by 0 bases, with 8 bases between. This CDR3 region has 14 residues. The chain's CDR3 is CASSYRASSYEQYF. The CDR3 DNA reads TGTGCCAGCAGTTACCGGGCCAGCTCCTACGAGCAGTACTTC.

The chain joins TRBV7-7 to TRBJ1-1; 7 bases are shared with TRBD1. This CDR3 has 13 amino acids. Germline lookup yields CDR1 SSHAT and CDR2 FNYEAQ (reference sequence). With V trimmed by 2 bases and J by 5 bases, 2 bases remained unmatched. The CDR3 sequence is CASSLKQGTEAFF. For the CDR3, the DNA is TGTGCCAGCAGCTTAAAACAGGGGACTGAAGCTTTCTTT.

The chain combines TRBV6-4 with TRBJ1-1; D gene uncertain. Germline CDR1 and CDR2: MRHNA and SNTAGT. The CDR3 is 13 residues long. Trimming took off 7 bases at V and 1 base at J, with 10 bases between the two ends. The chain's CDR3 is CASKFRENTEAFF. CDR3 in DNA: TGTGCCAGCAAGTTCCGGGAGAACACTGAAGCTTTCTTT.

The chain joins TRBV30 to TRBJ1-1, with 9 nucleotides matching TRBD1. The CDR3 spans 13 residues. Trimming took 2 bases from V and 6 from J; bases not matched to a gene: 4. Germline CDR1 GTSNPN, CDR2 SVGIG (reference sequence). This CDR3 reads CAWSPGTGPEAFF. In nucleotides, the CDR3 is TGTGCCTGGAGTCCCGGGACAGGGCCTGAAGCTTTCTTT.

The gene calls are TRBV5-1 and TRBJ2-1; perhaps TRBD2 as D (5 bases). The ends were cut back, 1 base at V and 5 bases at J, with 10 bases in the middle. CDR1 and CDR2 from the germline V gene are SGHRS and YFSETQ. This CDR3 is built from 14 residues. The CDR3 coding sequence is TGCGCCAGCAGCTTGCGAGGGTTGGACAATGAGCAGTTCTTC. Protein product: CASSLRGLDNEQFF.

This clone was seen a single time. The chain links TRBV6-2 or TRBV6-3 to TRBJ1-1; no reliable D call. The CDR3 length is 13 residues. The germline V gene encodes CDR1 MNHEY and CDR2 SVGEGT. Deletions cut 5 bases from V and 5 bases from J, with 12 bases between. The CDR3 nucleotides are TGTGCCAGCAGTGGGTTTGAGCGGACTGAAGCTTTCTTT. It encodes CASSGFERTEAFF.

This clone turned up a few times. This chain connects TRBV2 to TRBJ1-1; D unclear. The V end lost 5 bases, the J end lost 6 bases, and 13 bases lay between the germline ends. The germline V gene encodes CDR1 SNHLY and CDR2 FYNNEI. This CDR3 comprises 13 residues. This CDR3 reads CASSSAPGAEAFF. In nucleotides, the CDR3 is TGTGCCAGCAGTAGCGCCCCCGGGGCTGAAGCTTTCTTT.

This clone showed up just once. J is TRBJ2-3 and V is TRBV9; 12 nucleotides match TRBD2. V was clipped by 4 bases and J by 1 base; unmatched bases: 13. The CDR3 runs to 19 residues. CDR1 is SGDLS, CDR2 YYNGEE, per germline. Here the CDR3 reads CASSSRQGTSGGRTDTQYF. The CDR3 coding sequence is TGTGCCAGCAGCTCTCGACAGGGAACTAGCGGGGGGCGCACAGATACGCAGTATTTT.

J is TRBJ1-3 and V is TRBV11-1; D uncertain. V was pared by 4 bases and J by 8 bases, with 12 bases between. The CDR3 is 13 residues long. The germline CDR1 and CDR2 sequences are SGHAT and FQDESV (reference sequence). CDR3 in DNA: TGTGCCAGCAGCTCGGACCCAAAGGACACCATATATTTT. The encoded protein is CASSSDPKDTIYF.

The rearrangement links TRBV7-9 to TRBJ1-3; D unclear. There are 16 residues in the CDR3. V lost 3 bases and J lost 4, with 16 bases in between. The germline V gene has CDR1 SEHNR and CDR2 FQNEAQ (reference sequence). The CDR3 region is CASSFTRVEWGNTIYF. CDR3 sequence (DNA): TGTGCCAGCAGCTTTACACGGGTCGAATGGGGAAACACCATATATTTT.

In this sample, this clone turned up a few times. The chain has TRBV5-1 and TRBJ1-3; TRBD1 might be the D (5 bases). This CDR3 spans 15 amino acids. Germline assignment: CDR1 SGHRS and CDR2 YFSETQ. Between the trimmed V and J ends, which lost 0 bases and 3 bases, there was a span of 10 bases. In DNA, the CDR3 is TGCGCCAGCAGCTTGGGTCAGGGCCATGGAAACACCATATATTTT. This translates into CASSLGQGHGNTIYF.

The J gene is TRBJ1-4, the V gene TRBV20-1, with 10 bases identical to TRBD1. Per germline, CDR1 DFQATT and CDR2 SNEGSKA (reference sequence). The CDR3 covers 15 residues. The V gene end was trimmed by 3 bases and the J gene end by 7 bases; junction bases not matched to a gene: 8. CDR3 loop: CSASEPGQGSEKLFF. DNA for the CDR3: TGCAGTGCTAGTGAACCGGGACAGGGGTCTGAAAAACTGTTTTTT.

The chain employs TRBV10-3 and TRBJ2-7, with D unresolved. V shed 6 bases and J shed 5 bases, with 23 bases lying between them. The CDR3 consists of 16 residues. CDR1 is ENHRY, CDR2 SYGVKD, per germline. The CDR3 spells CAISPGVANYLDEQYF. The CDR3 DNA is TGTGCCATCAGCCCTGGAGTTGCAAATTACCTCGACGAGCAGTACTTC.

The chain uses TRBV19 and TRBJ1-4, with 9 bases matching TRBD1. The CDR3 consists of 15 residues. CDR1 is LNHDA, CDR2 SQIVND, per germline (reference sequence). V shed 5 bases and J 7 bases; nucleotides not matched to a gene: 8. The CDR3 coding sequence is TGTGCCAGTAGTGAACCCGGGACAGGGCTTGAAAAACTGTTTTTT. Protein product: CASSEPGTGLEKLFF.

The sample holds one count of this clone. The chain uses TRBV11-2 and TRBJ2-5, with 7 bases fitting TRBD2. The V segment lost 1 base and the J segment 5 bases; nucleotides outside the gene matches: 10. This CDR3 is 16 amino acids long. CDR1 SGHAT and CDR2 FQNNGV come from the germline V gene. The CDR3 DNA follows: TGTGCCAGCAGCTTAGTGGGCGGGGGTGGCGGGGAGACCCAGTACTTC. This codes for CASSLVGGGGGETQYF.

In nucleotides, the CDR3 is TGTGCCACCAGCAGAGATGGGACAGGCAACTATGGCTACACCTTC. Protein product: CATSRDGTGNYGYTF. The chain joins TRBV15 to TRBJ1-2, with TRBD1 identical over 8 bases. The V segment lost 0 bases and the J segment 2 bases; nucleotides outside the gene matches: 2. The CDR3 loop spans 15 amino acids. Germline CDR1 reads LNHNV; CDR2 reads YYDKDF (reference sequence).